The 26 T cell receptor beta chains below were found in one sample sequenced in a study of beta chain features in type 1 diabetes. What was sequenced were expressed TCRB transcripts, since all of the isolated RNA had been reverse transcribed. The repertoire was sequenced with immunoSEQ multiplex PCR; TCRdb's copy has only in-frame clones and lacks some. The sample contains around 430,000 clones, about 29% of which appear only once. The sequenced sample consisted of naive CD4+ T cells from blood. These receptors were taken from a young man in good health.

The chain employs TRBV19 and TRBJ2-7; 7 bases fit TRBD1. CDR3 size: 12 residues. J lost 5 bases, V lost 7 bases, and 5 bases had no gene match. Germline-derived CDR1 and CDR2 are LNHDA and SQIVND (reference sequence). CDR3 nucleotides: TGTGCCAGTAACGGGGACAGTCACGAGCAGTACTTC. This sequence encodes CASNGDSHEQYF.

The chain uses TRBV14 and TRBJ2-1, with TRBD2 matching over 12 bases. The CDR3 extends over 15 amino acids. The germline V gene has CDR1 SGHDN and CDR2 FVKESK. V was pared by 3 bases and J by 10 bases, with 7 bases of the junction left unmatched. For the CDR3, the DNA is TGTGCCAGCAGCCAGGCGGCTGGACTAGCGGGAGAGCAGTTCTTC. Its translation: CASSQAAGLAGEQFF.

The DNA of the CDR3 is TGTGCCAGCAGCGACCCGCCAGGGATGAGCTCCTACGAGCAGTACTTC. It specifies CASSDPPGMSSYEQYF. The gene calls are TRBV9 and TRBJ2-7; D may be TRBD1 (5 bases). The CDR3 consists of 16 residues. Germline V gene lookup returns CDR1 SGDLS and CDR2 YYNGEE. V gave up 3 bases and J gave up 0 bases, with 16 bases separating them.

In its sample, this clone was seen a few times. The J gene is TRBJ2-5, the V gene TRBV29-1; unclear D gene. Between the trimmed V and J ends, which lost 3 bases and 2 bases, there was a span of 10 bases. The CDR3 extends over 13 amino acids. Germline loops: CDR1 SQVTM, CDR2 ANQGSEA. The CDR3 DNA reads as TGCAGCGTTGATGGGCAGACACAAGAGACCCAGTACTTC. It encodes CSVDGQTQETQYF.

The J gene is TRBJ2-5, the V gene TRBV6-4; D is unresolved. V was pared by 0 bases and J by 1 base, with 3 bases between. CDR1 is MRHNA, CDR2 SNTAGT, per germline. This CDR3 has 13 residues. The CDR3 sequence: CASSDSGQETQYF. CDR3 in DNA: TGTGCCAGCAGTGACTCCGGCCAAGAGACCCAGTACTTC.

The chain is built from TRBV4-1 and TRBJ2-2; D ambiguous. The V gene's germline CDR1 is MGHRA and CDR2 YSYEKL. The CDR3 is 14 residues long. The V gene lost 0 bases and the J gene lost 6 bases, with 8 bases spanning the gap. The CDR3 DNA is TGCGCCAGCAGCCAAGATCCTAGACCCGGGGAGCTGTTTTTT. Translated: CASSQDPRPGELFF.

This clone was seen a few times. V and J are TRBV7-9 and TRBJ2-2, with D maybe TRBD2 (5 bases). The ends were cut back, 3 bases at V and 0 bases at J, with 5 bases in the middle. The CDR3 is made up of 14 amino acids. The germline V gene encodes CDR1 SEHNR and CDR2 FQNEAQ (reference sequence). CDR3 nucleotides: TGTGCCAGCAGCTTCGGGGCGAACACCGGGGAGCTGTTTTTT. As protein: CASSFGANTGELFF.

This clone was counted between two and nine times. This chain uses TRBV30 with TRBJ2-1; D gene unclear. V gave up 4 bases and J gave up 9 bases, with 10 bases separating them. Germline CDR1 GTSNPN, CDR2 SVGIG (reference sequence). The CDR3 spans 11 residues. CDR3 loop: CAWKTVSEQFF. The CDR3, as DNA: TGTGCCTGGAAAACAGTGAGTGAGCAGTTCTTC.

This clone was observed a single time. The V gene is TRBV10-3, the J gene TRBJ2-3, with no clear D. The CDR3 is 13 residues long. V was trimmed by 2 bases and J by 4 bases, leaving 7 bases between them. Looked up from germline, CDR1 is ENHRY and CDR2 is SYGVKD. CDR3 DNA: TGTGCCATCAGTGAGCTCCCCCCAGATACGCAGTATTTT. It encodes CAISELPPDTQYF.

This sequence joins TRBV10-3 and TRBJ2-3; a weak D match, TRBD1 (6 bases). This CDR3 is built from 13 residues. Trimming cost V 10 bases and J 5 bases, with 16 bases left between them. Germline CDR1 reads ENHRY; CDR2 reads SYGVKD. The CDR3 sequence is CASKETGKDTQYF. Written as DNA, the CDR3 is TGTGCCAGCAAGGAAACAGGGAAAGATACGCAGTATTTT.

This clone was detected a few times. This chain uses TRBV5-1 with TRBJ2-1; D gene uncertain. V was trimmed by 8 bases and J by 5 bases, leaving 17 bases between them. CDR3 length: 14 residues. CDR1 and CDR2 from the germline V gene are SGHRS and YFSETQ. The CDR3 here is CASEATPANNEQFF. CDR3 in DNA: TGCGCCAGTGAAGCTACTCCAGCCAACAATGAGCAGTTCTTC.

The chain employs TRBV30 and TRBJ1-1, with D unclear. Between the trimmed V and J ends, which lost 1 base and 3 bases, there was a span of 9 bases. CDR3 length: 13 amino acids. CDR1 is GTSNPN and CDR2 is SVGIG in the germline V gene (reference sequence). CDR3 sequence: CAWSDGEDTEAFF. As DNA, the CDR3 is TGTGCCTGGAGTGACGGGGAGGACACTGAAGCTTTCTTT.

The chain joins TRBV7-8 to TRBJ2-7; D remains ambiguous. Germline V CDR1 and CDR2: SGHVS, FQNEAQ. V lost 6 bases to trimming and J lost 2 bases, with 11 bases between them. There are 13 residues in the CDR3. Here the CDR3 DNA reads TGTGCCAGCAGAACATTAGGAACCTACGAGCAGTACTTC. Translated: CASRTLGTYEQYF.

The V gene is TRBV7-9, the J gene TRBJ2-7; 7 bases are a match to TRBD2. Germline trimming cut 0 bases from V and 2 bases from J; bases unmatched to any gene: 4. The CDR3 spans 15 residues. Looked up from germline, CDR1 is SEHNR and CDR2 is FQNEAQ (reference sequence). CDR3 coding DNA: TGTGCCAGCAGCTTAGCCCAGCGGGGCCCCTACGAGCAGTACTTC. This sequence encodes CASSLAQRGPYEQYF.

The CDR3 sequence: CASSPFAGEETQYF. The CDR3 region has the DNA TGTGCCAGCTCACCATTTGCGGGGGAAGAGACCCAGTACTTC. V usage is TRBV18 and J usage is TRBJ2-5; 7 nucleotides line up with TRBD2. The CDR3 length is 14 residues. The V gene end was trimmed by 2 bases and the J gene end by 3 bases; junction bases not matched to a gene: 3. The V gene's germline CDR1 is KGHSH and CDR2 LQKENI.

This clone was picked up a small number of times. J is TRBJ2-1 and V is TRBV29-1; D is undetermined. The CDR3 is 13 residues long. The V end lost 3 bases, the J end lost 2 bases, and 8 bases lay between the germline ends. Germline values: CDR1 SQVTM, CDR2 ANQGSEA. CDR3 sequence reads: CSVDGLPYNEQFF. CDR3 coding DNA: TGCAGCGTTGATGGCCTCCCCTACAATGAGCAGTTCTTC.

The genes are TRBV6-1 and TRBJ2-1; tentatively, D is TRBD1 (5 bases). Germline V CDR1 and CDR2: MNHNS, SASEGT. The CDR3 contains 16 residues. Trimming took 0 bases from V and 4 from J, leaving 13 bases between them. The CDR3 here is CASSEAKQGLYNEQFF. For the CDR3, the DNA is TGTGCCAGCAGTGAAGCGAAGCAGGGCTTATACAATGAGCAGTTCTTC.

This chain connects TRBV25-1 to TRBJ2-2; D remains unclear. The length of the CDR3 is 12 residues. V lost 2 bases to trimming and J lost 6 bases, with 4 bases between them. Germline V CDR1 and CDR2: MGHDK, SYGVNS. This CDR3 reads CASSERAGELFF. The CDR3 DNA is TGTGCCAGCAGTGAAAGGGCCGGGGAGCTGTTTTTT.

The chain links TRBV5-1 to TRBJ2-3; TRBD2 aligns across 7 bases. V was clipped by 6 bases and J by 0 bases; unmatched bases: 10. Germline CDR1 reads SGHRS; CDR2 reads YFSETQ. The CDR3 contains 16 residues. CDR3 residues: CASKRGRAVSTDTQYF. CDR3 in DNA: TGCGCCAGCAAAAGAGGGAGGGCCGTGAGCACAGATACGCAGTATTTT.

The chain is built from TRBV30 and TRBJ2-3; the D gene is possibly TRBD2 (6 bases). V was shortened by 2 bases and J by 3 bases, with 18 bases between the two germline ends. The CDR3 runs to 16 residues. Germline loops: CDR1 GTSNPN, CDR2 SVGIG (reference sequence). The CDR3 loop reads CAWSRPRSGWTDTQYF. CDR3 DNA sequence: TGTGCCTGGAGTCGCCCTAGGAGCGGGTGGACAGATACGCAGTATTTT.

This clone showed up just once. This CDR3 is CASSWSGETQYF. CDR3 nucleotides: TGTGCCAGCAGTTGGTCGGGAGAGACCCAGTACTTC. This sequence joins TRBV6-5 and TRBJ2-5, with unresolved D. Germline-derived CDR1 and CDR2 are MNHEY and SVGAGI. With 4 bases removed from V and 4 bases from J, the gap between germline ends came to 7 bases. CDR3 length: 12 residues.

In this sample, this clone turned up a few times. J is TRBJ2-1 and V is TRBV7-8; D perhaps matches TRBD2 (5 bases). Trimming removed 8 bases at V and 0 bases at J, with 17 bases between. Germline CDR1 is SGHVS and CDR2 is FQNEAQ. The CDR3 sequence is 16 residues long. CDR3 DNA: TGTGCCAGCCGGACCTTTCTTGGGAGCTCCTACAATGAGCAGTTCTTC. Amino acid sequence: CASRTFLGSSYNEQFF.

The J gene is TRBJ2-3, the V gene TRBV30; 7 positions match TRBD1. The CDR3 sequence is 15 residues long. Looked up from germline, CDR1 is GTSNPN and CDR2 is SVGIG (reference sequence). V was pared by 1 base and J by 4 bases, with 8 bases of the junction left unmatched. CDR3 nucleotide sequence: TGTGCCTGGAGTGCAGGACAGGTTGAAGCAGATACGCAGTATTTT. This codes for CAWSAGQVEADTQYF.

This clone was picked up a small number of times. The chain employs TRBV5-1 and TRBJ1-2, with D possibly being TRBD1 (6 bases). The ends were cut back, 4 bases at V and 2 bases at J, with 15 bases in the middle. The CDR3 is 15 residues long. Germline-derived CDR1 and CDR2 are SGHRS and YFSETQ. The CDR3 nucleotides are TGCGCCAGCAGCGCCATACCCGGGACAAACTATGGCTACACCTTC. Translating it yields CASSAIPGTNYGYTF.

This clone was observed a handful of times. V usage is TRBV25-1 and J usage is TRBJ2-1, with unresolved D. Trimming cost V 1 base and J 8 bases, with 6 bases left between them. The CDR3 extends over 12 amino acids. From germline, CDR1 is MGHDK and CDR2 SYGVNS. The CDR3 DNA is TGTGCCAGCAGTGAATTTGGGGATGAGCAGTTCTTC. The encoded protein is CASSEFGDEQFF.

This chain uses TRBV11-1 with TRBJ2-4; D perhaps matches TRBD1 (6 bases). V was clipped by 5 bases and J by 5 bases, with 13 bases between them. CDR1 SGHAT and CDR2 FQDESV come from the germline V gene (reference sequence). This CDR3 contains 14 residues. CDR3 sequence reads: CASSAEPGENIQYF. In nucleotides, the CDR3 is TGTGCCAGCAGCGCCGAGCCAGGGGAAAACATTCAGTACTTC.